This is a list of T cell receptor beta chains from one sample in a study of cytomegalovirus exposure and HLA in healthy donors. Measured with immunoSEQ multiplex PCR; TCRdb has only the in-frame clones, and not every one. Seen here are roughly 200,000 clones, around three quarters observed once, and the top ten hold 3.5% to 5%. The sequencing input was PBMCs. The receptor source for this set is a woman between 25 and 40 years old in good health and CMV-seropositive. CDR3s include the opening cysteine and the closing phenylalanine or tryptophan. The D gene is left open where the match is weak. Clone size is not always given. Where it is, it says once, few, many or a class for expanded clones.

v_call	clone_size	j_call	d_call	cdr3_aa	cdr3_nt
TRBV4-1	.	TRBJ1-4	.	CASSLIQVGRDEKLFF	TGCGCCAGCAGCCTAATTCAGGTGGGCAGGGATGAAAAACTGTTTTTT
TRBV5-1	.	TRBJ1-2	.	CASSSDTTRGGSYTF	TGCGCCAGCAGCTCAGACACTACAAGGGGGGGTAGCTACACCTTC
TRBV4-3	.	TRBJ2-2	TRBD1	CASSQRNSGGTGELFF	TGCGCCAGCAGCCAACGCAACTCAGGGGGCACCGGGGAGCTGTTTTTT
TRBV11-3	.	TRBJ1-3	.	CASSSFDRTGNTIYF	TGTGCCAGCAGCTCGTTCGACAGGACTGGAAACACCATATATTTT
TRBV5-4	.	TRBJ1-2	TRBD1	CASSLEGQGYGYTF	TGTGCCAGCAGCTTGGAGGGACAGGGCTATGGCTACACCTTC
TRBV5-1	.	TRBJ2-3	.	CASTEGRETDTQYF	TGCGCCAGCACCGAGGGACGGGAGACAGATACGCAGTATTTT
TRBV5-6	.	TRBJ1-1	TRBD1	CASSLGQGGSGTEAFF	TGTGCCAGCAGCCTGGGACAGGGGGGCTCGGGCACTGAAGCTTTCTTT
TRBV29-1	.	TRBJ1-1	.	CSVEDPGDAEAFF	TGCAGCGTTGAAGATCCGGGGGACGCTGAAGCTTTCTTT
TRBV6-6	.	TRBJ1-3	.	CASGGDSGNTIYF	TGTGCCAGCGGAGGTGACTCTGGAAACACCATATATTTT
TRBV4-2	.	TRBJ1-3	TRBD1	CASSQDPPGQNSGNTIYF	TGTGCCAGCAGCCAAGATCCCCCGGGACAGAACTCTGGAAACACCATATATTTT
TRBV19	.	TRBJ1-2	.	CASRRGTANYGYTF	TGTGCCAGTAGGCGGGGAACCGCTAACTATGGCTACACCTTC
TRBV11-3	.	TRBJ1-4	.	CASSFLRGEVYF	TGTGCCAGCAGCTTTTTGCGGGGGGAAGTTTATTTT
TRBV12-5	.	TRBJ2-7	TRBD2	CASGLGGRSYEQYF	TGTGCTAGTGGTTTAGGCGGGAGGTCCTACGAGCAGTACTTC
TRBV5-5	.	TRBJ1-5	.	CASSHSKTGPSNQPQHF	TGTGCCAGCAGCCACAGTAAAACAGGACCGAGCAATCAGCCCCAGCATTTT
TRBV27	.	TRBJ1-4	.	CASSLKAATNEKLFF	TGTGCCAGCAGTCTTAAGGCGGCAACTAATGAAAAACTGTTTTTT
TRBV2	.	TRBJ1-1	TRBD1	CASTDRAGNTEAFF	TGTGCCAGCACGGACAGGGCGGGGAACACTGAAGCTTTCTTT
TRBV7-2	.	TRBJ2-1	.	CASSLYREANEQFF	TGTGCCAGCAGCCTATACAGGGAAGCCAATGAGCAGTTCTTC
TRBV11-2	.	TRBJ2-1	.	CASSLPTYNEQFF	TGTGCCAGCAGCTTACCAACCTACAATGAGCAGTTCTTC
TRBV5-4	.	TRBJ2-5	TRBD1	CASSFGTGGWETQYF	TGTGCCAGCAGCTTTGGGACAGGGGGGTGGGAGACCCAGTACTTC
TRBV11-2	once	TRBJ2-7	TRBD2	CASSLGASGSRSYEQYF	TGTGCCAGCAGCTTAGGGGCTAGCGGGAGTCGCTCCTACGAGCAGTACTTC
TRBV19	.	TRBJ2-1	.	CASSVQNYNEQFF	TGTGCCAGTAGTGTTCAGAATTACAATGAGCAGTTCTTC
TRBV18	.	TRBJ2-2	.	CASSPPPLNTGELFF	TGTGCCAGCTCACCACCCCCATTGAACACCGGGGAGCTGTTTTTT
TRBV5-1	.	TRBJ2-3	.	CASSLETLKGADTQYF	TGCGCCAGCAGCTTGGAAACCTTGAAAGGGGCAGATACGCAGTATTTT
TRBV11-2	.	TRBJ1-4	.	CASSLVFGVREKLFF	TGTGCCAGCAGCTTAGTTTTCGGGGTTCGGGAAAAACTGTTTTTT
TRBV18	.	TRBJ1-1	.	CASSPQSPPKGTEAFF	TGTGCCAGCTCACCACAATCACCGCCAAAGGGGACTGAAGCTTTCTTT
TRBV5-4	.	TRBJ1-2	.	CASSLGSGYTF	TGTGCCAGCAGCTTGGGCAGTGGCTACACCTTC
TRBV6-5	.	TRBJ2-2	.	CASSLQGYTGELFF	TGTGCCAGCAGTTTACAGGGTTACACCGGGGAGCTGTTTTTT
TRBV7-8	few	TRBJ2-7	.	CASSLARGYEQYF	TGTGCCAGCAGCTTAGCGAGGGGGTACGAGCAGTACTTC
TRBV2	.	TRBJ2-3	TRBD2	CASSRDYLFTDTQYF	TGTGCCAGCAGTCGGGACTACCTCTTCACAGATACGCAGTATTTT
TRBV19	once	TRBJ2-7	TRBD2	CASTQGTNSYEQYF	TGTGCCAGTACCCAAGGGACTAACTCCTACGAGCAGTACTTC
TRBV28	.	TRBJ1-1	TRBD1	CASSRDRHTEAFF	TGTGCCAGCAGTCGGGACAGGCACACTGAAGCTTTCTTT
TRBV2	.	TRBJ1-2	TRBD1	CASSEGWGQGFGYTF	TGTGCCAGCAGTGAAGGTTGGGGACAGGGCTTTGGCTACACCTTC
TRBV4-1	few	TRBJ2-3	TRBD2	CASSQTLAGGPTDTQYF	TGCGCCAGCAGCCAGACGTTAGCGGGGGGGCCGACGGATACGCAGTATTTT
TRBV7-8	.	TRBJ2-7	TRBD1	CASSGRQGTYEQYF	TGTGCCAGCAGCGGAAGACAGGGAACCTACGAGCAGTACTTC
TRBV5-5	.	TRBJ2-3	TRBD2	CASSLAGTSGSPDTQYF	TGTGCCAGCAGCTTGGCTGGGACTAGCGGGAGCCCAGATACGCAGTATTTT
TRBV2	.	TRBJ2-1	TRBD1	CASSAQGAEQFF	TGTGCCAGCAGTGCTCAGGGGGCTGAGCAGTTCTTC
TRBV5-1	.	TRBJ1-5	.	CASSLAAGRQPQHF	TGCGCCAGCAGCTTGGCGGCAGGGCGGCAGCCCCAGCATTTT
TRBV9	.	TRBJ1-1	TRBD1	CASSVTGQGNTEAFF	TGTGCCAGCAGCGTTACTGGACAGGGCAACACTGAAGCTTTCTTT
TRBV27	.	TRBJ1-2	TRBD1	CASRMGQFYGYTF	TGTGCCAGCAGGATGGGACAGTTTTATGGCTACACCTTC